A selection of T cell receptor beta chains follows, all from one sample in a study of cytotoxic CD8 clonotypes in ibrutinib-treated CLL. Sequenced by immunoSEQ multiplex PCR; TCRdb stores in-frame clones only, minus some. The table records fewer than 400,000 clones, 60% to 80% of them present only once. The sequencing used PBMCs, collected after 36 months of ibrutinib treatment. The receptors originated from a human donor with chronic lymphocytic leukemia. Both conserved end residues are part of each CDR3. The size entry is marked missing in some rows and otherwise reads once, few, many or a size class.

abundance: .; j_gene: TRBJ1-5; v_gene: TRBV4-1; CDR3aa: CASSLGGQRSNQPQHF
abundance: .; j_gene: TRBJ2-3; v_gene: TRBV5-4; CDR3aa: CASSFTTRTDTQYF
abundance: few; j_gene: TRBJ2-2; v_gene: TRBV27; CDR3aa: CASRSGSPGELFF
abundance: many; j_gene: TRBJ2-2; v_gene: TRBV29-1; CDR3aa: CSSSGQGNTGELFF
abundance: .; j_gene: TRBJ1-4; v_gene: TRBV13; CDR3aa: CASSLFGFQREKLFF
abundance: .; j_gene: TRBJ1-1; v_gene: TRBV5-1; CDR3aa: CASSSLGLGTEAFF
abundance: .; j_gene: TRBJ2-1; v_gene: TRBV9; CDR3aa: CASSVGFGVLDNEQFF
abundance: .; j_gene: TRBJ2-1; v_gene: TRBV6-5; CDR3aa: CASLRAGYNEQFF
abundance: .; j_gene: TRBJ2-5; v_gene: TRBV29-1; CDR3aa: CSAAPDLQETQYF
abundance: .; j_gene: TRBJ2-7; v_gene: TRBV19; CDR3aa: CASSIMSSSYEQYF
abundance: .; j_gene: TRBJ2-7; v_gene: TRBV7-9; CDR3aa: CASGPAKKSYEQYF
abundance: few; j_gene: TRBJ2-7; v_gene: TRBV7-9; CDR3aa: CASSLRASGRAREQYF
abundance: .; j_gene: TRBJ1-5; v_gene: TRBV4-3; CDR3aa: CASSQDGQPGQPQHF
abundance: .; j_gene: TRBJ2-7; v_gene: TRBV10-2; CDR3aa: CASSELAGGEQYF
abundance: .; j_gene: TRBJ2-5; v_gene: TRBV10-2; CDR3aa: CASTGGRQETQYF
abundance: .; j_gene: TRBJ2-6; v_gene: TRBV7-3; CDR3aa: CASSLTGTGESGANVLTF
abundance: .; j_gene: TRBJ1-1; v_gene: TRBV5-1; CDR3aa: CASSFLEGTNTEAFF
abundance: once; j_gene: TRBJ2-1; v_gene: TRBV6-6; CDR3aa: CASRGRPSYNEQFF
abundance: few; j_gene: TRBJ2-2; v_gene: TRBV20-1; CDR3aa: CSAHYHGELFF
abundance: .; j_gene: TRBJ2-2; v_gene: TRBV2; CDR3aa: CASRAGGSGELFF
abundance: .; j_gene: TRBJ2-5; v_gene: TRBV29-1; CDR3aa: CSVEMGAETQYF
abundance: .; j_gene: TRBJ2-7; v_gene: TRBV13; CDR3aa: CASSLGGGLATYEQYF
abundance: .; j_gene: TRBJ2-7; v_gene: TRBV28; CDR3aa: CASSSPLSGRLQHSYEQYF
abundance: .; j_gene: TRBJ2-7; v_gene: TRBV10-2; CDR3aa: CASSEAGRAHEQYF
abundance: .; j_gene: TRBJ1-5; v_gene: TRBV18; CDR3aa: CASSPLLDQPQHF
abundance: .; j_gene: TRBJ1-2; v_gene: TRBV7-8; CDR3aa: CASSLGTAVTILGYTF
abundance: few; j_gene: TRBJ1-1; v_gene: TRBV2; CDR3aa: CASSGPSGNTEAFF
abundance: .; j_gene: TRBJ2-6; v_gene: TRBV25-1; CDR3aa: CASSDRGFGANVLTF
abundance: few; j_gene: TRBJ1-6; v_gene: TRBV5-4; CDR3aa: CASRLDRVGNSPLHF
abundance: .; j_gene: TRBJ2-7; v_gene: TRBV7-6; CDR3aa: CASSPGTLSYEQYF
abundance: .; j_gene: TRBJ1-4; v_gene: TRBV9; CDR3aa: CASSVGGAINEKLFF
abundance: .; j_gene: TRBJ2-7; v_gene: TRBV5-1; CDR3aa: CASSLEVSGTGEQYF
abundance: .; j_gene: TRBJ2-7; v_gene: TRBV28; CDR3aa: CASRLQGGGLAFHEQYF
abundance: .; j_gene: TRBJ2-7; v_gene: TRBV18; CDR3aa: CASSPYMRGSDEQYF
abundance: few; j_gene: TRBJ1-4; v_gene: TRBV5-4; CDR3aa: CASSPGPAWEKLFF
abundance: .; j_gene: TRBJ2-1; v_gene: TRBV29-1; CDR3aa: CSVETSGGLNEQFF
abundance: .; j_gene: TRBJ2-7; v_gene: TRBV4-3; CDR3aa: CASSQDLREAYEQYF
abundance: .; j_gene: TRBJ2-5; v_gene: TRBV4-1; CDR3aa: CASSFGTAQETQYF
abundance: .; j_gene: TRBJ2-3; v_gene: TRBV6-6; CDR3aa: CASSWTSPDTQYF
abundance: .; j_gene: TRBJ2-7; v_gene: TRBV5-4; CDR3aa: CASSFRGTTYEQYF
abundance: few; j_gene: TRBJ2-7; v_gene: TRBV4-2; CDR3aa: CASSPRDGHYEQYF
abundance: .; j_gene: TRBJ2-1; v_gene: TRBV5-6; CDR3aa: CASSAPTRGDYNEQFF
abundance: .; j_gene: TRBJ2-7; v_gene: TRBV2; CDR3aa: CASYSVERTYEQYF
abundance: .; j_gene: TRBJ1-5; v_gene: TRBV10-2; CDR3aa: CASSDPGGFNQPQHF
abundance: .; j_gene: TRBJ1-1; v_gene: TRBV5-1; CDR3aa: CASSSGQGRTEAFF
abundance: .; j_gene: TRBJ2-5; v_gene: TRBV5-4; CDR3aa: CASSLTAGGPMPETQYF
abundance: .; j_gene: TRBJ2-7; v_gene: TRBV5-1; CDR3aa: CASSFGASASYEQYF
abundance: .; j_gene: TRBJ2-7; v_gene: TRBV5-1; CDR3aa: CASSSTAGPAYEQYF
abundance: .; j_gene: TRBJ2-3; v_gene: TRBV6-5; CDR3aa: CASSYKTSGSTDTQYF
abundance: .; j_gene: TRBJ1-1; v_gene: TRBV6-5; CDR3aa: CASSYSSSGSTEAFF